This T cell receptor beta chain originates from a study of identical twins. This CDR3 contains 14 residues. CDR1 is MDHEN, CDR2 SYDVKM, per germline. V lost 3 bases and J 7 bases, leaving 12 bases between the germline ends. TCRdb re-derived calls from the 5' RACE reads in MiXCR, one entry per CDR3 protein. The sample yields around 340,000 distinct CDR3 sequences, around 12% seen once. This clonotype was seen only a few times. The same data also contributed to another study, on yellow fever vaccine responses in identical twins.

This rearrangement joins TRBV28 to TRBJ2-2; D might be TRBD2 (5 bases). The sequenced material came from CD8+ T cells sorted from blood. The clonotype originates from a woman in her late teens or twenties in good health. The CDR3 sequence: CASSFSPAGGELFF. The CDR3 nucleotides are TGTGCCAGCAGTTTCAGCCCCGCGGGCGGGGAGCTGTTTTTT. The full variable domain, with the rest looked up from reference TRBV28 and TRBJ2-2, is DVKVTQSSRYLVKRTGEKVFLECVQDMDHENMFWYRQDPGLGLRLIYFSYDVKMKEKGDIPEGYSVSREKKERFSLILESASTNQTSMYLCASSFSPAGGELFFGEGSRLTVL.